The rows below give T cell receptor beta chains drawn from one sample of a study of blood T cells in healthy people across ages. Each CDR3 protein gets one entry after TCRdb re-called the 5' RACE reads with MiXCR. Altogether roughly 1.7 million distinct CDR3 sequences are present, roughly a third being singletons, with the ten largest covering roughly 10%. Source material: blood. The receptor source for this set is a woman between 25 and 40 years old in good health. CDR3s include the opening cysteine and the closing phenylalanine or tryptophan. A D gene is named only where the DNA matches it firmly. The listing skips clone size in some rows; elsewhere it reads once, few, many or a size class.

D	size	V	J	CDR3	DNA
-	-	TRBV27	TRBJ1-5	CASLPSGSNQPQHF	TGTGCCAGCCTTCCCAGTGGTAGCAATCAGCCCCAGCATTTT
-	many	TRBV10-3	TRBJ2-7	CAISESGRDHSYEQYF	TGTGCCATCAGTGAGTCGGGGCGTGACCACTCCTACGAGCAGTACTTC
-	few	TRBV6-5	TRBJ1-2	CASSYDKTASHYGYTF	TGTGCCAGCAGTTACGATAAAACAGCCTCCCACTATGGCTACACCTTC
-	-	TRBV30	TRBJ2-3	CAWSVLKAIYFTDTQYF	TGTGCCTGGAGTGTACTTAAGGCAATCTATTTCACAGATACGCAGTATTTT
TRBD2	few	TRBV29-1	TRBJ2-1	CSVEGRAEETQFF	TGCAGCGTTGAGGGGAGGGCAGAAGAGACCCAGTTCTTC
-	many	TRBV4-1	TRBJ2-5	CASSQEELSAISLQETQYF	TGCGCCAGCAGCCAAGAGGAGCTGAGCGCCATCTCTCTCCAAGAGACCCAGTACTTC
-	-	TRBV11-1	TRBJ2-1	CASSSLLDGASYNEQFF	TGTGCCAGCAGCTCACTGTTGGACGGGGCCTCCTACAATGAGCAGTTCTTC
TRBD2	-	TRBV7-2	TRBJ2-7	CASSLDAHRTSRSYEQYF	TGTGCCAGCAGCTTAGACGCGCACAGGACTAGCCGCTCCTACGAGCAGTACTTC
-	-	TRBV12-3/TRBV12-4	TRBJ1-5	CASSSQQGAQPQHF	TGTGCCAGCAGTTCCCAACAGGGTGCTCAGCCCCAGCATTTT
-	-	TRBV10-3	TRBJ1-2	CAISESGTVLDYTF	TGTGCCATCAGTGAGTCAGGGACGGTTTTAGACTACACCTTC
TRBD2	-	TRBV4-1	TRBJ2-3	CASSALAGGDTDTQYF	TGCGCCAGCAGCGCCCTAGCGGGGGGCGACACAGATACGCAGTATTTT
-	-	TRBV2	TRBJ2-7	CASRGLHISYEQYF	TGTGCCAGCAGGGGGCTACATATATCCTACGAGCAGTACTTC
-	few	TRBV15	TRBJ2-7	CATSRGQVSTLGQYF	TGTGCCACCAGCAGAGGACAGGTTTCTACGTTGGGGCAGTACTTC
-	-	TRBV2	TRBJ1-2	CASSEWGMGGYTF	TGTGCCAGCAGTGAATGGGGCATGGGTGGCTACACCTTC
TRBD2	-	TRBV2	TRBJ2-3	CASSSARGGLADTQYF	TGTGCCAGCAGTTCGGCCCGGGGGGGCCTCGCAGATACGCAGTATTTT
-	-	TRBV20-1	TRBJ2-7	CSASGLAYEQYF	TGCAGTGCTAGTGGACTTGCGTACGAGCAGTACTTC
-	few	TRBV30	TRBJ1-2	CAWSAGVPYGYTF	TGTGCCTGGAGCGCAGGGGTGCCTTATGGCTACACCTTC
TRBD2	-	TRBV11-2	TRBJ2-7	CASSSRAGTSGIYEQYF	TGTGCCAGCAGCTCTAGGGCCGGGACTAGCGGGATCTACGAGCAGTACTTC
-	-	TRBV11-2	TRBJ1-5	CASSLDRADQPQHF	TGTGCCAGCAGCTTAGATCGGGCAGATCAGCCCCAGCATTTT
TRBD1	-	TRBV10-3	TRBJ1-5	CATNSDRESNQPQHF	TGTGCCACCAACTCGGACAGGGAGAGCAATCAGCCCCAGCATTTT
TRBD2	-	TRBV4-1	TRBJ2-1	CASSHGLAGDLSYNVQFF	TGCGCCAGCAGCCACGGACTAGCGGGAGATCTAAGCTACAATGTGCAGTTCTTC
-	-	TRBV3-1	TRBJ2-4	CASSTSFYRVGAKNIQYF	TGTGCCAGCAGCACGAGCTTTTACAGGGTAGGGGCCAAAAACATTCAGTACTTC
TRBD2	-	TRBV20-1	TRBJ2-7	CSARGRPASGSRTSYEQYF	TGCAGTGCAAGGGGGAGGCCGGCTAGCGGGAGTCGGACGTCCTACGAGCAGTACTTC
TRBD2	-	TRBV6-5	TRBJ2-5	CASSPRDYGYQETQYF	TGTGCCAGCAGCCCCAGGGACTACGGGTACCAAGAGACCCAGTACTTC
TRBD1	few	TRBV7-9	TRBJ2-6	CASSSQGTYSGANVLTF	TGTGCCAGCAGCTCACAGGGGACATACTCTGGGGCCAACGTCCTGACTTTC
TRBD2	few	TRBV20-1	TRBJ2-1	CGPLAGGPNEQFF	TGCGGGCCCCTAGCGGGAGGGCCGAATGAGCAGTTCTTC
TRBD2	-	TRBV20-1	TRBJ2-5	CSARGGGWYQETQYF	TGCAGTGCTAGAGGGGGGGGTTGGTACCAAGAGACCCAGTACTTC
TRBD2	once	TRBV20-1	TRBJ2-7	CSARPSGISYEQYF	TGCAGTGCTAGACCTAGCGGGATCTCCTACGAGCAGTACTTC
TRBD2	many	TRBV5-1	TRBJ2-5	CASSLDGLVVETQYF	TGCGCCAGCAGCTTGGACGGACTAGTTGTGGAGACCCAGTACTTC
TRBD2	-	TRBV5-6	TRBJ2-7	CASSGGEAINPYEQYF	TGTGCCAGCAGCGGGGGGGAGGCGATTAATCCCTACGAGCAGTACTTC
TRBD2	few	TRBV15	TRBJ2-7	CATSRDLASEWGGEQYF	TGTGCCACCAGCAGAGATCTCGCTTCGGAGTGGGGGGGCGAGCAGTACTTC
-	-	TRBV7-3	TRBJ2-2	CASSYLVTGELFF	TGTGCCAGCAGCTACCTAGTAACCGGGGAGCTGTTTTTT
-	-	TRBV7-8	TRBJ2-7	CASSSQGSNEQYF	TGTGCCAGCAGCTCGCAGGGGAGCAACGAGCAGTACTTC
-	-	TRBV9	TRBJ2-1	CVSSGLGEAEQFF	TGTGTCAGCAGCGGACTCGGAGAAGCTGAGCAGTTCTTC
-	-	TRBV9	TRBJ1-4	CASSVEGYGDEKLFF	TGTGCCAGCAGCGTAGAGGGTTATGGGGATGAAAAACTGTTTTTT